A selection of T cell receptor beta chains follows, all from one sample in a study of blood T cells in healthy people across ages. Using its own MiXCR run on the 5' RACE reads, TCRdb lists one record per CDR3 protein. The sample includes about 640,000 distinct CDR3 sequences, roughly 50% of them seen just once. The source material was blood. These receptors were obtained from a man in his sixties in good health. Each CDR3 is given with its conserved first and last residue. Fields, in order: D gene, clone size, J gene, V gene, CDR3 protein, CDR3 DNA. A D gene is named only where the DNA matches it firmly. For some rows the clone size is stated as once, few or many, or as a class when expanded; others skip it.

TRBD1,-,TRBJ1-4,TRBV5-1,CASSSLGGQDEKLFF,TGCGCCAGCAGCTCCCTAGGGGGACAGGATGAAAAACTGTTTTTT
-,-,TRBJ2-7,TRBV20-1,CSARAGPSSSDEQYF,TGCAGTGCTAGAGCGGGGCCCTCTAGCTCCGACGAGCAGTACTTC
TRBD1,-,TRBJ2-5,TRBV29-1,CSVEDLDRGQETQYF,TGCAGCGTTGAAGATCTGGACAGGGGGCAAGAGACCCAGTACTTC
-,-,TRBJ2-3,TRBV29-1,CSVDTGTQSPTDTQYF,TGCAGCGTGGACACCGGGACCCAGAGCCCCACAGATACGCAGTATTTT
-,-,TRBJ2-4,TRBV29-1,CSVVESLAKNIQYF,TGCAGCGTTGTTGAGTCCCTAGCCAAAAACATTCAGTACTTC
TRBD1,-,TRBJ1-2,TRBV11-2,CASSLEATGVHSYTF,TGTGCCAGCAGCTTAGAAGCGACAGGGGTGCATAGCTACACCTTC
-,few,TRBJ2-7,TRBV20-1,CSARGAGGLYEQYF,TGCAGTGCTAGAGGGGCAGGGGGACTCTACGAGCAGTACTTC
-,-,TRBJ2-2,TRBV12-3/TRBV12-4,CASSFSNTGELFF,TGTGCCAGCAGTTTTTCCAACACCGGGGAGCTGTTTTTT
-,few,TRBJ2-1,TRBV20-1,CSARDGGAPGAGYNEQFF,TGCAGTGCTAGAGATGGTGGGGCGCCAGGGGCCGGATACAATGAGCAGTTCTTC
TRBD2,few,TRBJ2-5,TRBV7-8,CASSLWGGRETQYF,TGTGCCAGCAGCTTATGGGGGGGAAGGGAGACCCAGTACTTC
-,few,TRBJ1-4,TRBV5-1,CASSFSGTNEKLFF,TGCGCCAGCAGCTTTTCAGGGACTAATGAAAAACTGTTTTTT
TRBD1,few,TRBJ1-2,TRBV5-1,CASSEGQDHNYGYTF,TGCGCCAGCAGCGAGGGACAGGACCATAACTATGGCTACACCTTC
TRBD2,-,TRBJ2-7,TRBV6-5,CASSYGTSGGYEQYF,TGTGCCAGCAGTTACGGGACTAGCGGGGGATACGAGCAGTACTTC
-,-,TRBJ2-3,TRBV19,CASSIGGRRGADTQYF,TGTGCCAGTAGTATAGGGGGGAGACGAGGCGCAGATACGCAGTATTTT
TRBD2,-,TRBJ2-7,TRBV4-1,CASSQVPPGGDEQYF,TGCGCCAGCAGCCAAGTTCCCCCTGGGGGGGACGAGCAGTACTTC
TRBD1,-,TRBJ2-5,TRBV7-2,CASSYTGVLQETQYF,TGTGCCAGCAGCTATACAGGGGTCCTACAAGAGACCCAGTACTTC
-,-,TRBJ2-5,TRBV29-1,CSVEFARAEEQYF,TGCAGCGTTGAATTCGCCAGGGCCGAAGAGCAGTACTTC
TRBD2,-,TRBJ2-5,TRBV3-1,CASSHAGVETQYF,TGTGCCAGCAGCCATGCGGGGGTGGAGACCCAGTACTTC
TRBD1,-,TRBJ1-2,TRBV20-1,CSAPTQDRGRNYGYTF,TGCAGTGCACCGACCCAAGACAGGGGCCGTAACTATGGCTACACCTTC
TRBD1,-,TRBJ2-3,TRBV3-1,CASSQGGTGRTDTQYF,TGTGCCAGCAGCCAAGGGGGGACAGGGCGAACAGATACGCAGTATTTT
-,-,TRBJ1-5,TRBV4-1,CASSQDGPGVADSNQPQHF,TGCGCCAGCAGCCAAGATGGGCCAGGGGTGGCGGATAGCAATCAGCCCCAGCATTTT
-,-,TRBJ2-6,TRBV18,CASSQQSEANVLTF,TGTGCCAGCTCACAGCAATCTGAGGCCAACGTCCTGACTTTC
TRBD1,-,TRBJ1-1,TRBV20-1,CSATLDRAINPTEAFF,TGCAGTGCCACCCTTGACAGGGCAATAAACCCCACTGAAGCTTTCTTT
-,few,TRBJ2-7,TRBV5-4,CASRGGRDSSYEQYF,TGTGCCAGCCGGGGAGGTCGGGACAGCTCCTACGAGCAGTACTTC
TRBD2,once,TRBJ2-3,TRBV12-3/TRBV12-4,CASSFGRGCTDAQYF,TGTGCCAGCAGTTTCGGGCGGGGGTGCACAGATGCGCAGTATTTT
TRBD2,-,TRBJ2-7,TRBV4-1,CASSQTSGEGYEQYF,TGCGCCAGCAGCCAAACTAGCGGGGAGGGCTACGAGCAGTACTTC
-,many,TRBJ2-1,TRBV6-2/TRBV6-3,CASRDGVKPYNEQFF,TGTGCCAGCCGGGACGGGGTTAAACCTTACAATGAGCAGTTCTTC
TRBD1,-,TRBJ1-6,TRBV7-2,CASSLDRSSYNSPLHF,TGTGCCAGCAGCCTGGACAGGAGCTCCTATAATTCACCCCTCCACTTT
TRBD1,once,TRBJ2-7,TRBV27,CASSWTGGTYEQYF,TGTGCCAGCAGCTGGACAGGGGGCACCTACGAGCAGTACTTC
-,-,TRBJ2-7,TRBV20-1,CSAKKGRSSEQYF,TGCAGTGCTAAAAAGGGCAGGTCCTCGGAGCAGTACTTC
TRBD2,-,TRBJ2-7,TRBV10-3,CATGTNLYEQYF,TGTGCCACTGGGACTAACCTCTACGAGCAGTACTTC